These 11 T cell receptor beta chains share one sample of origin, sequenced in a study of blood T cell repertoires in COVID-19. The repertoire was sequenced with immunoSEQ multiplex PCR; TCRdb's copy has only in-frame clones and lacks some. This sample has roughly 280,000 clones, with over 80% found just once. Sequenced input: PBMCs or T cells enriched from blood (not recorded which). These TCRs come from a woman between 25 and 40 years old with acute COVID-19.

V usage is TRBV9 and J usage is TRBJ1-2, with TRBD1 identical over 8 bases. The CDR3 has 15 residues. Germline lookup yields CDR1 SGDLS and CDR2 YYNGEE. The V segment lost 2 bases and the J segment 6 bases; nucleotides outside the gene matches: 9. The chain's CDR3 is CASSVRGQGWNGYTF. DNA of the CDR3: TGTGCCAGCAGCGTCCGTGGACAGGGTTGGAATGGCTACACCTTC.

In this sample, this clone turned up once. V gene TRBV28 combines with J gene TRBJ1-5; D unresolved. V was clipped by 2 bases and J by 0 bases, with 5 bases between them. The CDR3 spans 14 residues. CDR1 and CDR2 (germline): MDHEN, SYDVKM. CDR3 loop: CASSLPYSNQPQHF. In DNA form, the CDR3 reads TGTGCCAGCAGTTTACCTTATAGCAATCAGCCCCAGCATTTT.

The chain links TRBV7-8 to TRBJ1-2; TRBD1 matches at 7 bases. V was clipped by 5 bases and J by 4 bases; unmatched bases: 13. CDR1 is SGHVS, CDR2 FQNEAQ, per germline. The CDR3 extends over 16 amino acids. The CDR3 spells CASSLTRDRSTYGYTF. DNA for the CDR3: TGTGCCAGCAGCCTGACCCGGGACAGATCTACCTATGGCTACACCTTC.

In this sample, this clone turned up a few times. The chain combines TRBV6-1 with TRBJ1-1; D is unclear. The germline V gene encodes CDR1 MNHNS and CDR2 SASEGT. The CDR3 has 14 residues. V lost 1 base, J lost 1 base, and 7 bases lay in between. The CDR3 here is CASSEGATNTEAFF. The CDR3 DNA follows: TGTGCCAGCAGTGAAGGGGCTACGAACACTGAAGCTTTCTTT.

Notes on this clone: Within the sample, other DNA sequences also encode this same CDR3. The chain has TRBV18 and TRBJ1-3, with a weak D call TRBD1 (5 bases). Germline values: CDR1 KGHSH, CDR2 LQKENI. The CDR3 extends over 13 amino acids. V lost 6 bases to trimming and J lost 1 base, with 7 bases between them. Here the CDR3 DNA reads TGTGCCAGCTCCCAGGGATCTGGAAACACCATATATTTT. It translates to CASSQGSGNTIYF.

The CDR3 DNA reads TGTGCCAGCAGCGACAGGGGCTTCCCCTATAATTCACCCCTCCACTTT. Translating it yields CASSDRGFPYNSPLHF. The rearrangement links TRBV11-2 to TRBJ1-6; 8 bases fit TRBD1. The germline V gene encodes CDR1 SGHAT and CDR2 FQNNGV. This CDR3 comprises 16 residues. The trim removed 5 bases at V and 2 bases at J, leaving 5 bases unmatched.

V is TRBV28 and J is TRBJ2-7; 11 bases are shared with TRBD2. Germline loops: CDR1 MDHEN, CDR2 SYDVKM. Trimming removed 6 bases from V and 0 bases from J; junction bases left unmatched: 7. The CDR3 totals 16 residues. CDR3 in DNA: TGTGCCAGCAGCGATGGGGGACTAGCGGACTCCTACGAGCAGTACTTC. Its protein is CASSDGGLADSYEQYF.

This rearrangement joins TRBV14 to TRBJ2-5; D call uncertain. V lost 3 bases, J lost 2 bases, and 10 bases lay in between. The CDR3 extends over 14 amino acids. The V gene's germline CDR1 is SGHDN and CDR2 FVKESK. In DNA, the CDR3 is TGTGCCAGCAGCCAGAGCGACGGACAAGAGACCCAGTACTTC. Translation gives CASSQSDGQETQYF.

V and J are TRBV27 and TRBJ1-4; D gene uncertain. The V and J ends lost 4 bases and 5 bases respectively, with 14 bases between them. The CDR3 consists of 15 residues. Germline V gene lookup returns CDR1 MNHEY and CDR2 SMNVEV (reference sequence). Here the CDR3 reads CASSSVGGRNEKLFF. CDR3 DNA sequence: TGTGCCAGCAGTTCCGTGGGAGGGCGGAATGAAAAACTGTTTTTT.

The sample holds a few counts of this clone. This chain uses TRBV5-4 with TRBJ2-7; D is possibly TRBD1 (5 bases). The CDR3 totals 13 residues. Trimming removed 0 bases from V and 4 bases from J, with 8 bases in between. The germline V gene has CDR1 SGHNT and CDR2 YYREEE (reference sequence). This chain's CDR3 is CASSLGQFYEQYF. Written as DNA, the CDR3 is TGTGCCAGCAGCTTGGGACAGTTTTACGAGCAGTACTTC. The variable domain in full, with the rest retrieved from reference TRBV5-4 and TRBJ2-7, is ETGVTQSPTHLIKTRGQQVTLRCSSQSGHNTVSWYQQALGQGPQFIFQYYREEENGRGNFPPRFSGLQFPNYSSELNVNALELDDSALYLCASSLGQFYEQYFGPGTRLTVT.

The chain couples TRBV6-5 to TRBJ1-5; a possible D gene is TRBD1 (6 bases). Germline V gene sequence: CDR1 MNHEY, CDR2 SVGAGI. The CDR3 is 16 amino acids. The germline V and J ends were trimmed by 2 bases and 3 bases, with 14 bases remaining between them. The CDR3 DNA reads as TGTGCCAGCAGTTACCCCGACAGGATCTACAATCAGCCCCAGCATTTT. Encoded protein: CASSYPDRIYNQPQHF.